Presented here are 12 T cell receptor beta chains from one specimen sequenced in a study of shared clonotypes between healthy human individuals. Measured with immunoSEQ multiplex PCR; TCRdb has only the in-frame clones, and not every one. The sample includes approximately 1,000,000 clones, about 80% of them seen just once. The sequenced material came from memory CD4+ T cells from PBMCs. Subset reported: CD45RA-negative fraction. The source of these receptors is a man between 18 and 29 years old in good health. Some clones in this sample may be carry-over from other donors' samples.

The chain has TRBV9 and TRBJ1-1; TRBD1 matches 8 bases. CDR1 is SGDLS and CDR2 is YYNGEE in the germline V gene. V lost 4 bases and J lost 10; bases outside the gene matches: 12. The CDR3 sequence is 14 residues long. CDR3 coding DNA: TGTGCCAGCAGCTCCAGGGGGCCTGGCTCTTTAGCTTTCTTT. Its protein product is CASSSRGPGSLAFF.

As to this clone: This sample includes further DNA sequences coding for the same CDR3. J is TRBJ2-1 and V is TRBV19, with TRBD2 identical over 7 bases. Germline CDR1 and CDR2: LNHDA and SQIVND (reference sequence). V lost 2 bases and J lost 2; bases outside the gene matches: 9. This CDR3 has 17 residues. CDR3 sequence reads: CASSINAGTTTYNEQFF. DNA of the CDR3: TGTGCCAGTAGTATAAACGCCGGGACTACAACCTACAATGAGCAGTTCTTC.

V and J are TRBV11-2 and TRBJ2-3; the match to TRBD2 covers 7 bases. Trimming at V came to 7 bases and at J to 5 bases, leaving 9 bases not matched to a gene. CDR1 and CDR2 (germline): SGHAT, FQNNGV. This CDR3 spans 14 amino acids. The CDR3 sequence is CASKPGLEGDTQYF. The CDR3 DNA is TGTGCCAGCAAACCCGGACTAGAGGGAGATACGCAGTATTTT. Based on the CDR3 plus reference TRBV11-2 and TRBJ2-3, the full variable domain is EAGVAQSPRYKIIEKRQSVAFWCNPISGHATLYWYQQILGQGPKLLIQFQNNGVVDDSQLPKDRFSAERLKGVDSTLKIQPAKLEDSAVYLCASKPGLEGDTQYFGPGTRLTVL.

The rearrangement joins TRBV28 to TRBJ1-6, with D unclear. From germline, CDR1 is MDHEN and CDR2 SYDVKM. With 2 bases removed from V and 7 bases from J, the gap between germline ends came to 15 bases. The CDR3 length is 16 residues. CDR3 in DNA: TGTGCCAGCAGTTTAAGAGGCCCCCGCAAAAATTCACCCCTCCACTTT. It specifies CASSLRGPRKNSPLHF.

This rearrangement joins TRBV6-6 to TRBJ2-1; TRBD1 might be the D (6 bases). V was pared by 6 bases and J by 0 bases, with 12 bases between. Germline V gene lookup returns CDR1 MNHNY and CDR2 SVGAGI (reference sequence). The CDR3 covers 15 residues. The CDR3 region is CASRPLGGSYNEQFF. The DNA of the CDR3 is TGTGCCAGCAGGCCCCTAGGGGGCTCCTACAATGAGCAGTTCTTC.

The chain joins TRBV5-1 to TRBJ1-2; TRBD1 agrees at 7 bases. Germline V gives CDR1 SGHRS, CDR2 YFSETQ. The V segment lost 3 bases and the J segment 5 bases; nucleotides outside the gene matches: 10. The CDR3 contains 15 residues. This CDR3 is CASSYLRTGEYGYTF. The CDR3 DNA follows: TGCGCCAGCAGCTACTTACGGACAGGCGAGTATGGCTACACCTTC.

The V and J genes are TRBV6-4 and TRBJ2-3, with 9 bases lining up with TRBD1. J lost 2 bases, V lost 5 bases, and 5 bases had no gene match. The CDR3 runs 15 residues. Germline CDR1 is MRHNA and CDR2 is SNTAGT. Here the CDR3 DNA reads TGTGCCAGCAGTTCGACAGGGGGGGACACAGATACGCAGTATTTT. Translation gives CASSSTGGDTDTQYF.

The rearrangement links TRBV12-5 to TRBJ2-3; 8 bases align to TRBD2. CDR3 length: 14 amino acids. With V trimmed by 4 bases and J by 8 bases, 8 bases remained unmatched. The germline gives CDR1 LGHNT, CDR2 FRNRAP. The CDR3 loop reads CASGSGGLPGTQYF. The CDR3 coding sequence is TGTGCTAGTGGTTCGGGGGGGTTACCGGGTACGCAGTATTTT.

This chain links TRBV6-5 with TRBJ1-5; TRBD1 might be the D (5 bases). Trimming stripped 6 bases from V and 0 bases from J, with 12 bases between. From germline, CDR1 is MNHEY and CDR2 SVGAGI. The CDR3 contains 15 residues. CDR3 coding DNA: TGTGCCAGCAGAGGCGACAGAAATAGCAATCAGCCCCAGCATTTT. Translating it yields CASRGDRNSNQPQHF.

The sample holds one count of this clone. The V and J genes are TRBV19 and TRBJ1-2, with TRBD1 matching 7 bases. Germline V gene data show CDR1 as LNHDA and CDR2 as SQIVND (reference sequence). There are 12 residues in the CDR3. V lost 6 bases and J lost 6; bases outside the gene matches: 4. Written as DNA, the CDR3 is TGTGCCAGTAGCCGCCAGGGGGATGGCTACACCTTC. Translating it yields CASSRQGDGYTF.

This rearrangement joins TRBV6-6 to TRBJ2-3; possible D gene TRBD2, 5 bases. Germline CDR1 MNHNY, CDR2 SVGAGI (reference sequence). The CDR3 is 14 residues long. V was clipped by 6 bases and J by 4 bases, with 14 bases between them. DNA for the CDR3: TGTGCCAGCAGAGTCCTAGCAGGTCCAGATACGCAGTATTTT. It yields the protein CASRVLAGPDTQYF.

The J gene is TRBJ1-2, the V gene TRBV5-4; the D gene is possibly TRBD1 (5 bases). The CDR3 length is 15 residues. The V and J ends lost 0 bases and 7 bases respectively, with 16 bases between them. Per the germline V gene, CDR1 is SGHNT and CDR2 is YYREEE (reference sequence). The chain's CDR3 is CASSLGGAAIGGYTF. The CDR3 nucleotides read TGTGCCAGCAGCTTGGGAGGGGCGGCCATTGGTGGCTACACCTTC.